Each of the 25 T cell receptor beta chains below was sequenced from the same sample in a study of blood T cell repertoires in COVID-19. The repertoire was sequenced with immunoSEQ multiplex PCR; TCRdb's copy has only in-frame clones and lacks some. The profile covers about 59,000 clones, with approximately 80% appearing a single time and roughly 7% taken by the ten largest. Sequenced sample: peripheral blood. These receptors were collected from a man aged 60 to 75 with acute or convalescent COVID-19.

This chain joins TRBV7-8 and TRBJ2-1, with 15 positions matching TRBD2. CDR3 length: 17 amino acids. J gave up 4 bases and V 4 bases, and 5 bases lay outside the gene matches. Germline V CDR1 and CDR2: SGHVS, FQNEAQ. CDR3 in amino acids: CASSSWTSGGGYNEQFF. CDR3 coding DNA: TGTGCCAGCAGCTCTTGGACTAGCGGGGGGGGATACAATGAGCAGTTCTTC.

The V and J genes are TRBV29-1 and TRBJ2-1, with a weak D call TRBD2 (6 bases). Germline V gene lookup returns CDR1 SQVTM and CDR2 ANQGSEA. The CDR3 consists of 12 residues. V lost 3 bases and J lost 4, with 7 bases in between. The CDR3 sequence: CSVERGYNEQFF. CDR3 coding DNA: TGCAGCGTTGAGCGGGGATACAATGAGCAGTTCTTC.

This chain joins TRBV6-6 and TRBJ2-7; tentatively, D is TRBD1 (6 bases). This CDR3 comprises 16 residues. Trimming left V 2 bases short and J 5 bases short, with 19 bases between. The germline V gene has CDR1 MNHNY and CDR2 SVGAGI (reference sequence). The CDR3 nucleotides are TGTGCCAGCAGTTACCAGGGGCCTGGGTTGGCCCACGAGCAGTACTTC. This gives the protein CASSYQGPGLAHEQYF.

In this sample, this clone is medium-sized (0.01 to 0.1%). This rearrangement joins TRBV10-3 to TRBJ1-5, with a weak D call TRBD1 (6 bases). The V end lost 8 bases, the J end lost 6 bases, and 23 bases lay between the germline ends. The CDR3 totals 16 residues. Germline V lookup: CDR1 ENHRY, CDR2 SYGVKD. This CDR3 is CAIGNSDRTAGQPQHF. CDR3 DNA: TGTGCCATCGGGAACTCGGACAGAACAGCAGGTCAGCCCCAGCATTTT.

This clone has a handful of counts. The chain links TRBV3-1 (or the pseudogene TRBV3-2) to TRBJ1-3; TRBD1 is a possible D gene (6 bases). Germline V gives CDR1 LGHDT, CDR2 YNNKEL (reference sequence). The CDR3 consists of 15 residues. Between the trimmed V and J ends, which lost 6 bases and 4 bases, there was a span of 16 bases. CDR3 bases: TGTGCCAGCAGTCCCCGGACAGCAAGAGGAAACACCATATATTTT. Protein sequence: CASSPRTARGNTIYF.

This chain uses TRBV19 with TRBJ2-3; 12 bases are shared with TRBD2. Trimming removed 6 bases from V and 1 base from J; junction bases left unmatched: 8. This CDR3 is 17 amino acids long. Germline V gene data show CDR1 as LNHDA and CDR2 as SQIVND (reference sequence). The CDR3 DNA sequence: TGTGCCAGTAGCCAAACCTGGACTAGCGGGGGCACAGATACGCAGTATTTT. This translates into CASSQTWTSGGTDTQYF.

The V call is TRBV7-3, the J call TRBJ2-3; D perhaps matches TRBD1 (5 bases). CDR3 length: 14 amino acids. V lost 4 bases and J 4 bases, leaving 12 bases between the germline ends. The germline V gene has CDR1 SGHTA and CDR2 FQGTGA. CDR3 loop: CASSSNKGADTQYF. The CDR3 nucleotides read TGTGCCAGCAGCTCCAACAAAGGGGCAGATACGCAGTATTTT. Supplemented by reference TRBV7-3 and TRBJ2-3, the full variable domain reads GAGVSQTPSNKVTEKGKYVELRCDPISGHTALYWYRQSLGQGPEFLIYFQGTGAADDSGLPNDRFFAVRPEGSVSTLKIQRTERGDSAVYLCASSSNKGADTQYFGPGTRLTVL.

Details on this clone: Different DNA sequences within this sample yield the same CDR3. The chain uses TRBV18 and TRBJ2-5; no firm D call. The germline V and J ends were trimmed by 0 bases and 5 bases, with 7 bases remaining between them. This CDR3 spans 13 amino acids. The V gene's germline CDR1 is KGHSH and CDR2 LQKENI. As DNA, the CDR3 is TGTGCCAGCTCACCACCGGTCGGGGAGACCCAGTACTTC. Residues: CASSPPVGETQYF.

The V call is TRBV5-6, the J call TRBJ2-7, with 9 nucleotides matching TRBD1. The V gene end was trimmed by 4 bases and the J gene end by 5 bases; junction bases not matched to a gene: 13. The CDR3 is 16 residues long. Germline assignment: CDR1 SGHDT and CDR2 YYEEEE. This chain's CDR3 is CASSNPRGQGTNEQYF. In DNA, the CDR3 is TGTGCCAGCAGCAACCCACGGGGACAGGGTACGAACGAGCAGTACTTC. Variable domain in full (rest from reference TRBV5-6 and TRBJ2-7): DAGVTQSPTHLIKTRGQQVTLRCSPKSGHDTVSWYQQALGQGPQFIFQYYEEEERQRGNFPDRFSGHQFPNYSSELNVNALLLGDSALYLCASSNPRGQGTNEQYFGPGTRLTVT.

The genes are TRBV12-3 or TRBV12-4 and TRBJ1-2; D is ambiguous. V dropped 5 bases and J dropped 3 bases, with 7 bases sitting between them. The CDR3 is 12 residues long. The CDR3: CASSRGYYGYTF. In nucleotides, the CDR3 is TGTGCCAGCAGTCGGGGATACTATGGCTACACCTTC.

The chain is built from TRBV2 and TRBJ1-2; the match to TRBD1 covers 10 bases. The V segment lost 2 bases and the J segment 6 bases; nucleotides outside the gene matches: 6. Looked up from germline, CDR1 is SNHLY and CDR2 is FYNNEI. CDR3 length equals 15 residues. CDR3 sequence (DNA): TGTGCCAGCAGTGAATTAGGGGGACAGGGGAATGGCTACACCTTC. Protein: CASSELGGQGNGYTF. Full variable domain (outside the CDR3, taken from reference TRBV2 and TRBJ1-2): EPEVTQTPSHQVTQMGQEVILRCVPISNHLYFYWYRQILGQKVEFLVSFYNNEISEKSEIFDDQFSVERPDGSNFTLKIRSTKLEDSAMYFCASSELGGQGNGYTFGSGTRLTVV.

The chain has TRBV10-2 and TRBJ2-3; TRBD1 matches at 9 bases. V trimming: 6 bases; J trimming: 8 bases; junction bases outside the gene matches: 9. Germline V gene sequence: CDR1 WSHSY, CDR2 SAAADI. This CDR3 has 14 amino acids. CDR3 region: CASSPGQGLSTQYF. The CDR3 coding sequence is TGCGCCAGCAGCCCGGGACAGGGTTTAAGTACGCAGTATTTT.

The J gene is TRBJ2-3, the V gene TRBV5-1; the match to TRBD1 covers 9 bases. Trimming took 7 bases from V and 0 from J; bases not matched to a gene: 6. In germline, CDR1 is SGHRS, CDR2 YFSETQ. The CDR3 is 15 residues long. The DNA of the CDR3 is TGCGCCAGCGGCTCCGGGACAGGGAGCACAGATACGCAGTATTTT. This gives the protein CASGSGTGSTDTQYF. Full variable domain (rest looked up from reference TRBV5-1 and TRBJ2-3): KAGVTQTPRYLIKTRGQQVTLSCSPISGHRSVSWYQQTPGQGLQFLFEYFSETQRNKGNFPGRFSGRQFSNSRSEMNVSTLELGDSALYLCASGSGTGSTDTQYFGPGTRLTVL.

The chain combines TRBV28 with TRBJ2-6; TRBD1 agrees at 7 bases. The V gene end was trimmed by 6 bases and the J gene end by 0 bases; junction bases not matched to a gene: 17. Germline CDR1 MDHEN, CDR2 SYDVKM. This CDR3 is built from 20 residues. The CDR3 loop is CASSPSYLTGKYSGANVLTF. The CDR3, as DNA: TGTGCCAGCAGCCCCTCCTACTTGACAGGGAAATACTCTGGGGCCAACGTCCTGACTTTC.

The count of this clone is one. This sequence joins TRBV19 and TRBJ2-3; perhaps TRBD2 as D (7 bases). Germline V gives CDR1 LNHDA, CDR2 SQIVND (reference sequence). V was pared by 5 bases and J by 2 bases, with 14 bases between. CDR3 length equals 15 residues. Here the CDR3 DNA reads TGTGCCAGTAGTCGGGGGGCCTCCTACACAGATACGCAGTATTTT. Its translation: CASSRGASYTDTQYF.

The gene calls are TRBV6-2 or TRBV6-3 and TRBJ2-1; TRBD1 aligns across 8 bases. CDR1 and CDR2 from the germline V gene are MNHEY and SVGEGT. The CDR3 is made up of 17 amino acids. Trimming at V came to 3 bases and at J to 5 bases, leaving 12 bases not matched to a gene. The CDR3 bases are TGTGCCAGCAGTTATTCGGCAGACAGGGGACTGGACAATGAGCAGTTCTTC. Its translation is CASSYSADRGLDNEQFF.

This clone was picked up a small number of times. This chain links TRBV29-1 with TRBJ1-3; 7 positions match TRBD1. This CDR3 comprises 13 residues. Per the germline V gene, CDR1 is SQVTM and CDR2 is ANQGSEA. The trim removed 3 bases at V and 4 bases at J, leaving 3 bases unmatched. The CDR3 DNA follows: TGCAGCGTTGAGACAGGGATAGGAAACACCATATATTTT. Its translation: CSVETGIGNTIYF.

The chain is built from TRBV29-1 and TRBJ1-6; 9 bases match TRBD1. CDR1 and CDR2 (germline): SQVTM, ANQGSEA. V trimming: 6 bases; J trimming: 7 bases; junction bases outside the gene matches: 7. The CDR3 consists of 14 residues. In DNA, the CDR3 is TGCAGCGTGTCACAGGGGGCATGGAATTCACCCCTCCACTTT. Amino acid sequence: CSVSQGAWNSPLHF.

The chain employs TRBV7-8 and TRBJ1-1, with a tentative D call TRBD1 (6 bases). Deletions cut 8 bases from V and 3 bases from J, with 13 bases between. The CDR3 spans 13 residues. The germline gives CDR1 SGHVS, CDR2 FQNEAQ. CDR3 residues: CASRFGGDTEAFF. The CDR3, as DNA: TGTGCCAGCCGGTTTGGGGGCGACACTGAAGCTTTCTTT.

The J gene is TRBJ2-7, the V gene TRBV5-1, with TRBD1 matching over 9 bases. The CDR3 totals 15 residues. The V gene's germline CDR1 is SGHRS and CDR2 YFSETQ. V trimming: 0 bases; J trimming: 6 bases; junction bases outside the gene matches: 7. The CDR3 loop is CASSLAGTGRLEQYF. CDR3 sequence (DNA): TGCGCCAGCAGCTTGGCAGGGACAGGGAGGCTCGAGCAGTACTTC.

This clone came up once. The rearrangement uses TRBV19 and TRBJ1-1; D gene ambiguous. The CDR3 runs to 14 residues. Germline assignment: CDR1 LNHDA and CDR2 SQIVND (reference sequence). Trimming took 7 bases from V and 5 from J, leaving 17 bases between them. As DNA, the CDR3 is TGTGCCAGTATCCATCTCGGGGTGGGAACTGAAGCTTTCTTT. Its translation is CASIHLGVGTEAFF.

The chain employs TRBV4-1 and TRBJ1-1; D is unresolved. Looked up from germline, CDR1 is MGHRA and CDR2 is YSYEKL. Trimming removed 4 bases from V and 5 bases from J, with 17 bases in between. The CDR3 is 15 residues long. The CDR3 DNA is TGCGCCAGCAGCCGAGAATTTGGGAGCGGAACTGAAGCTTTCTTT. Translated: CASSREFGSGTEAFF.

CDR3 in amino acids: CASSLLETGGYTF. The DNA of the CDR3 is TGTGCCAGCAGCTTGTTAGAGACAGGTGGCTACACCTTC. This chain connects TRBV5-4 to TRBJ1-2, with D perhaps matching TRBD1 (6 bases). There are 13 residues in the CDR3. V was clipped by 1 base and J by 7 bases, with 11 bases between them. CDR1 is SGHNT and CDR2 is YYREEE in the germline V gene (reference sequence).

V and J are TRBV14 and TRBJ2-5, with D perhaps matching TRBD2 (5 bases). The CDR3 covers 16 residues. Germline V CDR1 and CDR2: SGHDN, FVKESK. The germline V and J ends were trimmed by 0 bases and 5 bases, with 16 bases remaining between them. The CDR3 nucleotides read TGTGCCAGCAGCCAAGAGCTCGGGGTAGGCAGGGAGACCCAGTACTTC. Translating gives CASSQELGVGRETQYF.

The chain employs TRBV3-1 (or the pseudogene TRBV3-2) and TRBJ2-7; 7 nucleotides line up with TRBD2. Per the germline V gene, CDR1 is LGHDT and CDR2 is YNNKEL (reference sequence). CDR3 length: 14 residues. The V segment lost 6 bases and the J segment 3 bases; nucleotides outside the gene matches: 8. For the CDR3, the DNA is TGTGCCAGCAGGGGAGCGGGACCCTACTACGAGCAGTACTTC. It encodes CASRGAGPYYEQYF.